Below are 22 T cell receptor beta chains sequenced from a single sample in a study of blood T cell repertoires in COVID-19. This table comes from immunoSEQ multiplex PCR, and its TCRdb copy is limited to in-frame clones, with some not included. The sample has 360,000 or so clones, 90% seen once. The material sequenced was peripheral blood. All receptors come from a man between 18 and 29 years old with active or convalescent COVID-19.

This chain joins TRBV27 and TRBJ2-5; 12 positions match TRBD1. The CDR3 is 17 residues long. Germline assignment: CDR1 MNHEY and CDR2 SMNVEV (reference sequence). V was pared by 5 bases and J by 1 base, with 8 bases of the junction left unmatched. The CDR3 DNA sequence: TGTGCCAGCAGTCCCCGGGACAGGGGGCGAAGCCAAGAGACCCAGTACTTC. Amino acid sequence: CASSPRDRGRSQETQYF.

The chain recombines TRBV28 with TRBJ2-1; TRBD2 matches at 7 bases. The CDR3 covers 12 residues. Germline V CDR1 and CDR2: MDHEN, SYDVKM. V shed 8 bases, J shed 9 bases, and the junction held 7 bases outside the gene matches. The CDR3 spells CASHRVAGEQFF. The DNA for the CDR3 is TGTGCCAGCCATAGGGTAGCGGGTGAGCAGTTCTTC.

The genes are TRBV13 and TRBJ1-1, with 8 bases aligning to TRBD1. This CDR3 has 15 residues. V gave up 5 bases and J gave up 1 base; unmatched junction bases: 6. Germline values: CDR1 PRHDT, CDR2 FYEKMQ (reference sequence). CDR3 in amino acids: CASSGSGTGNTEAFF. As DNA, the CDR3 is TGTGCCAGCAGCGGTTCCGGGACAGGGAACACTGAAGCTTTCTTT.

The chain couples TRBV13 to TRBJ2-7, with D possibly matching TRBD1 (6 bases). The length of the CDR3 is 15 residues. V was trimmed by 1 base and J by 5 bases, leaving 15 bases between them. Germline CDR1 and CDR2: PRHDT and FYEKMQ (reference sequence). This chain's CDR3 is CASSLDLDRNNEQYF. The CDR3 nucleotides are TGTGCCAGCAGCTTAGATTTGGACAGAAATAACGAGCAGTACTTC.

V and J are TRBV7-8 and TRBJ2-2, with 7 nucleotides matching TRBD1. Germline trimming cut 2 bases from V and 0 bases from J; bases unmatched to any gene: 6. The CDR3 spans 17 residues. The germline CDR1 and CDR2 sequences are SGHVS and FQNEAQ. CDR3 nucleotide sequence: TGTGCCAGCAGCTTAAGGGTCGGGACAGCGAACACCGGGGAGCTGTTTTTT. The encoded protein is CASSLRVGTANTGELFF.

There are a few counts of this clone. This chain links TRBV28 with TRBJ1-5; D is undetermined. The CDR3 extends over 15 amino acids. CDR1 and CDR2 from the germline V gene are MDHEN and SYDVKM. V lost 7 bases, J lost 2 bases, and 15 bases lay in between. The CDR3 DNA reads TGTGCCAGCACTTCGCGGAACAAGCGCAATCAGCCCCAGCATTTT. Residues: CASTSRNKRNQPQHF.

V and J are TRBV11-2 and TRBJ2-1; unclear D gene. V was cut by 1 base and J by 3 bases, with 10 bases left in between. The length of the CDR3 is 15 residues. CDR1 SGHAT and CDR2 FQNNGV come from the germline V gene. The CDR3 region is CASSLGQTSYNEQFF. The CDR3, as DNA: TGTGCCAGCAGCTTAGGGCAAACCAGCTACAATGAGCAGTTCTTC.

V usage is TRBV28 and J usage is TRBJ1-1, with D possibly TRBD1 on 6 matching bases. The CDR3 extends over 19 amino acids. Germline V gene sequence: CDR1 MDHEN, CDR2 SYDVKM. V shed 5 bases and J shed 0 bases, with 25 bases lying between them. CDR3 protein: CASSPPPAGSGQMNTEAFF. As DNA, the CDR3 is TGTGCCAGCAGTCCCCCTCCCGCCGGTTCGGGACAAATGAACACTGAAGCTTTCTTT.

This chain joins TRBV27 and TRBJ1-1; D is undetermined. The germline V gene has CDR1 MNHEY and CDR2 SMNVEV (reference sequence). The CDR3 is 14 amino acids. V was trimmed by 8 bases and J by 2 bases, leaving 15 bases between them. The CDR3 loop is CASHPAARNTEAFF. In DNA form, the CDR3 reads TGTGCCAGCCACCCCGCGGCCAGAAACACTGAAGCTTTCTTT.

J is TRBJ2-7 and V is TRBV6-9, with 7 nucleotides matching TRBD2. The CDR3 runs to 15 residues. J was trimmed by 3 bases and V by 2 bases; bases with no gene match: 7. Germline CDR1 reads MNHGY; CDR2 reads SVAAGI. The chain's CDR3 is CASSYTGLSDYEQYF. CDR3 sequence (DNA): TGTGCCAGCAGTTATACGGGACTATCCGACTACGAGCAGTACTTC.

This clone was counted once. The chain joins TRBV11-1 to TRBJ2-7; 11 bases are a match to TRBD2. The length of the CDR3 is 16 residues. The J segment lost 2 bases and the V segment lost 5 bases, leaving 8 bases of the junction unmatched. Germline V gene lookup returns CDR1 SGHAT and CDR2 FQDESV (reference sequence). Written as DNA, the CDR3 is TGTGCCAGCAGCGCGCAACTAGCGGGGGAGGCCTACGAGCAGTACTTC. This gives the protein CASSAQLAGEAYEQYF.

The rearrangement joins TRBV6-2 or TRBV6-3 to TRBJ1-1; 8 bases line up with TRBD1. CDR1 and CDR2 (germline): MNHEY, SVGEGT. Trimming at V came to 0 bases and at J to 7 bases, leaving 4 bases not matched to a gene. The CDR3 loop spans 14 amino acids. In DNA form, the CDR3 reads TGTGCCAGCAGTTACTCAGGCAGGGGGCTTGAAGCTTTCTTT. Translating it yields CASSYSGRGLEAFF.

CDR3 sequence: CASSQQGLGEQFF. In DNA form, the CDR3 reads TGTGCCAGCAGTCAACAGGGTCTCGGTGAGCAGTTCTTC. The chain combines TRBV12-3 or TRBV12-4 with TRBJ2-1; a possible D gene is TRBD1 (6 bases). This CDR3 has 13 residues. Trimming took off 5 bases at V and 9 bases at J, with 14 bases between the two ends.

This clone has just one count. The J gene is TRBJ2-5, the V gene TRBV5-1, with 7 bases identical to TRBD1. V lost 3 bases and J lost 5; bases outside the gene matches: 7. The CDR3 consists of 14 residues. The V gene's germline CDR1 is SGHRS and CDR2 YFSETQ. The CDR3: CASSSQGTVETQYF. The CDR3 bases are TGCGCCAGCAGCTCGCAGGGGACAGTGGAGACCCAGTACTTC.

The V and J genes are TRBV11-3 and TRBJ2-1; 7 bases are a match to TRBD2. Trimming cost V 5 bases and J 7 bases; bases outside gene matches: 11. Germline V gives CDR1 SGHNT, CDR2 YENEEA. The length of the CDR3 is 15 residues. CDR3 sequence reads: CASSPGWGGRNEQFF. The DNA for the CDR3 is TGTGCCAGCAGCCCGGGTTGGGGGGGAAGAAATGAGCAGTTCTTC.

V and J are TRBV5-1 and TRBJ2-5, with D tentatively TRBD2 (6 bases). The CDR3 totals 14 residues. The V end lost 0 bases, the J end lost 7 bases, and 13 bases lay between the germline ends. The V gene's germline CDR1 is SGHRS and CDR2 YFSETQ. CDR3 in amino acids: CASSLELAVGTQYF. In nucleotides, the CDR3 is TGCGCCAGCAGCTTGGAACTAGCTGTCGGGACCCAGTACTTC.

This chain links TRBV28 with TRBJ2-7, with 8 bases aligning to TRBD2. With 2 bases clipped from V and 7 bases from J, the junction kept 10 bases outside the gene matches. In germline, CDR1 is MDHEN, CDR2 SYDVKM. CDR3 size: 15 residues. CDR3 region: CASSLKGTSSREQYF. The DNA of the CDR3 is TGTGCCAGCAGTTTAAAGGGGACTAGTTCGCGGGAGCAGTACTTC.

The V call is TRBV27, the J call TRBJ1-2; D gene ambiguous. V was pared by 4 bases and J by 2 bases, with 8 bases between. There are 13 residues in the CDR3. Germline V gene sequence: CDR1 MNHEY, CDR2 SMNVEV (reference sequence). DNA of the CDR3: TGTGCCAGCAGTTACCGGGAGAACTATGGCTACACCTTC. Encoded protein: CASSYRENYGYTF.

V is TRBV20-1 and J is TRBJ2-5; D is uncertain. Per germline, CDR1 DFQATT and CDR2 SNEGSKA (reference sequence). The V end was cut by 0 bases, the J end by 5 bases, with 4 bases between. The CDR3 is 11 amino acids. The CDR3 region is CSARDYETQYF. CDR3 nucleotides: TGCAGTGCTAGAGATTATGAGACCCAGTACTTC.

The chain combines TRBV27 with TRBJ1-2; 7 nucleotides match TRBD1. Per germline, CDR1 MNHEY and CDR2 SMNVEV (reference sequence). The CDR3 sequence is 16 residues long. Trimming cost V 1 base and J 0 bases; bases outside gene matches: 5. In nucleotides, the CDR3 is TGTGCCAGCAGTTTATTAGGGGGCCATCCTAACTATGGCTACACCTTC. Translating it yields CASSLLGGHPNYGYTF.

This chain's CDR3 is CASSHSSSSTDTQYF. The CDR3 nucleotides read TGCGCCAGCAGCCACTCTAGCAGTAGCACAGATACGCAGTATTTT. The genes are TRBV4-1 and TRBJ2-3, with D possibly being TRBD2 (5 bases). The CDR3 length is 15 residues. The V end lost 3 bases, the J end lost 0 bases, and 10 bases lay between the germline ends. Germline assignment: CDR1 MGHRA and CDR2 YSYEKL.

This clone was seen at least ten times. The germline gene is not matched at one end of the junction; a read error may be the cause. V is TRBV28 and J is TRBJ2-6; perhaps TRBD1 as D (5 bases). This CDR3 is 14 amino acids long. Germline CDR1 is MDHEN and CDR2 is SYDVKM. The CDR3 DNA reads TGTGCCAGCCGAAGTTCCTCTGGGGCCAACGTGCTGACTTTC. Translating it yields CASRSSSGANVLTF.